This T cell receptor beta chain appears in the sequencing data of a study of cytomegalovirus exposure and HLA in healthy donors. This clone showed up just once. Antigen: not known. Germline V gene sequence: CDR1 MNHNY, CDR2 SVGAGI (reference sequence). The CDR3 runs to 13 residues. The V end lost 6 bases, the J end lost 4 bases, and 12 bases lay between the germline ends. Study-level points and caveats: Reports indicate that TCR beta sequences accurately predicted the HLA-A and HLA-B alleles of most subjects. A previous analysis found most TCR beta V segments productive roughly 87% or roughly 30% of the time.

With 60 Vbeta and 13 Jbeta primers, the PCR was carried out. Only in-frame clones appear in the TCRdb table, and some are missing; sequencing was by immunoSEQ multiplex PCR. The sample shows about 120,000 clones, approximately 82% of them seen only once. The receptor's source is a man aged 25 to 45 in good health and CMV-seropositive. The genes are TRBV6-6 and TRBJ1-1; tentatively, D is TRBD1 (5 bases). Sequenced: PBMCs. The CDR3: CASRGGRGTEAFF. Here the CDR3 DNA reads TGTGCCAGCAGGGGGGGGAGGGGCACTGAAGCTTTCTTT.